This T cell receptor (beta chain) was captured in a study of blood T cell repertoires in COVID-19. In the study overall: Acute-phase and convalescent COVID-19 samples originated in the United States, Italy and Spain.

Sequenced by immunoSEQ multiplex PCR; TCRdb stores in-frame clones only, minus some. Here the sample spans a few hundred thousand clones, approximately 88% being singletons. It was during active infection that Seattle patients were enrolled and then longitudinally followed. Trimming pared 7 bases from V and 2 bases from J, leaving 18 bases between. CDR1 and CDR2 (germline): WNHNN, SYGVQD (reference sequence). The CDR3 is 16 residues long. The source of this sequence is a woman between 25 and 40 years old with COVID-19, enrolled during active disease. This sequence joins TRBV10-1 and TRBJ1-5, with TRBD1 as a possible D gene (5 bases). Specimen: peripheral blood. The CDR3 is CASNTPGRGGNQPQHF. DNA of the CDR3: TGCGCCAGCAATACCCCGGGGCGGGGGGGCAATCAGCCCCAGCATTTT.